These T cell receptor beta chains were read from a single sample in a study of cytomegalovirus exposure and HLA in healthy donors. The data were produced by immunoSEQ multiplex PCR, yet TCRdb's version contains in-frame clones alone and is incomplete. In the table there are 100,000 to 150,000 clones, roughly 72% of which are singletons. Sequencing used PBMCs. All receptors come from a man aged 40-49 years in good health and CMV-seropositive. Each CDR3 is given with its conserved first and last residue. The D gene is left open where the match is weak. Some rows mark clone size as missing; the rest say once, few, many or name a class of expanded clone.

clone_size j_call d_call v_call cdr3_aa cdr3_nt
- TRBJ2-1 TRBD2 TRBV2 CARDLGGGYNEQFF TGTGCCCGAGATCTGGGGGGGGGCTACAATGAGCAGTTCTTC
- TRBJ1-1 TRBD1 TRBV27 CASSLGQMNTEAFF TGTGCCAGCAGTTTGGGACAGATGAACACTGAAGCTTTCTTT
- TRBJ2-3 TRBD2 TRBV5-8 CASSREGRAGTDTQYF TGTGCCAGCAGCCGCGAGGGGAGGGCCGGGACAGATACGCAGTATTTT
- TRBJ1-2 TRBD1 TRBV6-1 CATEGQGLGGYTF TGTGCCACCGAGGGACAGGGGTTGGGCGGCTACACCTTC
- TRBJ1-5 TRBD1 TRBV5-1 CASSATGVQPQHF TGCGCCAGCAGCGCGACAGGGGTTCAGCCCCAGCATTTT
- TRBJ2-3 - TRBV29-1 CSVDRTGTDTQYF TGCAGCGTTGATCGTACAGGCACAGATACGCAGTATTTT
few TRBJ2-2 - TRBV10-3 CAILGMRDPGELFF TGTGCCATCCTCGGCATGCGGGATCCCGGGGAGCTGTTTTTT
- TRBJ1-4 - TRBV19 CASRIGQNEKLFF TGTGCCAGCAGAATCGGACAGAATGAAAAACTGTTTTTT
- TRBJ2-7 TRBD2 TRBV7-9 CASSLEGKSSGGPYEQYF TGTGCCAGCAGCTTAGAGGGGAAGTCTAGCGGGGGACCCTACGAGCAGTACTTC
- TRBJ2-5 - TRBV5-1 CASSFPGGAPQYF TGCGCCAGCAGCTTCCCTGGGGGGGCCCCCCAGTACTTC
- TRBJ2-1 TRBD1 TRBV27 CASSVTGTGAYNEQFF TGTGCCAGCAGTGTCACCGGGACAGGCGCCTACAATGAGCAGTTCTTC
- TRBJ1-5 - TRBV6-1 CASSELSGYSNQPQHF TGTGCCAGCAGTGAATTGTCCGGGTATAGCAATCAGCCCCAGCATTTT
- TRBJ2-7 - TRBV15 CATSSRGSSYEQYF TGTGCCACCAGTTCCAGGGGAAGCTCCTACGAGCAGTACTTC
few TRBJ1-5 - TRBV27 CASSTVGGTARQPQHF TGTGCCAGCAGTACCGTGGGGGGGACGGCGCGGCAGCCCCAGCATTTT
few TRBJ2-4 TRBD1 TRBV4-2 CASSQDPTGIGAKNIQYF TGTGCCAGCAGCCAAGATCCGACAGGGATCGGGGCCAAAAACATTCAGTACTTC
- TRBJ2-5 - TRBV6-4 CASSREWGNQETQYF TGTGCCAGCAGTCGGGAATGGGGAAACCAAGAGACCCAGTACTTC
few TRBJ2-7 TRBD1 TRBV11-2 CASSLPQGDEQYF TGTGCCAGCAGCTTACCACAGGGGGACGAGCAGTACTTC
- TRBJ1-2 TRBD1 TRBV13 CASSEPDRVGYTF TGTGCCAGCAGCGAACCAGACAGGGTTGGCTACACCTTC
- TRBJ1-1 - TRBV19 CASSIVFFGRNTEAFF TGTGCCAGTAGTATAGTTTTTTTCGGGAGAAACACTGAAGCTTTCTTT
- TRBJ2-1 TRBD2 TRBV25-1 CASSKPGLAPNEQFF TGTGCCAGCAGTAAACCGGGACTAGCGCCCAATGAGCAGTTCTTC
- TRBJ2-1 TRBD2 TRBV29-1 CSGGTSGAYNEQFF TGCAGCGGTGGGACTAGCGGGGCTTACAATGAGCAGTTCTTC
- TRBJ1-4 TRBD1 TRBV7-9 CASSPTGVLEKLFF TGTGCCAGCAGCCCGACAGGGGTGCTTGAAAAACTGTTTTTT
- TRBJ2-7 - TRBV6-1 CASSEDRGSYEQYF TGTGCCAGCAGTGAAGATCGGGGGTCATACGAGCAGTACTTC
once TRBJ2-7 - TRBV12-5 CASGLPSSRASEQYF TGTGCTAGTGGTTTGCCATCCTCGAGGGCTAGCGAGCAGTACTTC
- TRBJ1-1 - TRBV5-1 CASSSRQRPMNTEAFF TGCGCCAGCAGCTCTCGACAGAGACCTATGAACACTGAAGCTTTCTTT
- TRBJ2-7 - TRBV19 CASSIVTQGRYEQYF TGTGCCAGTAGTATAGTAACACAGGGTCGCTACGAGCAGTACTTC
- TRBJ2-7 TRBD1 TRBV5-6 CASSDIVRRDRGYEQYF TGTGCCAGCAGCGACATTGTCCGCCGGGACAGGGGATACGAGCAGTACTTC
- TRBJ1-1 TRBD1 TRBV2 CASSVTGGGPEAFF TGTGCCAGCAGTGTGACAGGGGGTGGGCCTGAAGCTTTCTTT
- TRBJ1-2 - TRBV15 CATSRDAGSIGYTF TGTGCCACCAGCAGAGATGCGGGGTCTATCGGCTACACCTTC
- TRBJ1-2 TRBD1 TRBV4-1 CASSQRQGTNYGYTF TGCGCCAGCAGCCAGCGACAGGGGACCAACTATGGCTACACCTTC
- TRBJ2-3 TRBD2 TRBV28 CASSLSGGAKDTQYF TGTGCCAGCAGTTTATCGGGGGGGGCCAAAGATACGCAGTATTTT
many TRBJ2-7 - TRBV6-5 CASSYGSHYEQYF TGTGCCAGCAGTTACGGGAGTCACTACGAGCAGTACTTC
- TRBJ2-3 TRBD2 TRBV10-2 CASRSGGTDTQYF TGCGCCAGCAGGAGCGGGGGTACAGATACGCAGTATTTT
- TRBJ2-1 - TRBV11-2 CASSQTVQGYNEQFF TGTGCCAGCAGCCAAACGGTGCAGGGTTACAATGAGCAGTTCTTC
- TRBJ2-2 TRBD2 TRBV9 CASSARLAGGHDGELFF TGTGCCAGCAGCGCCAGACTAGCGGGAGGGCATGACGGGGAGCTGTTTTTT
- TRBJ2-5 TRBD1 TRBV5-1 CASSLGGQGETQYF TGCGCCAGCAGCTTGGGGGGACAGGGTGAGACCCAGTACTTC
- TRBJ2-7 - TRBV27 CASSLQRTTYEQYF TGTGCCAGCAGCCTACAGCGGACGACCTACGAGCAGTACTTC
- TRBJ2-6 TRBD1 TRBV6-4 CASSPTGASGANVLTF TGTGCCAGCAGTCCCACAGGGGCCTCTGGGGCCAACGTCCTGACTTTC
- TRBJ2-7 - TRBV5-1 CASRPGQTTYEQYF TGCGCCAGCAGGCCCGGCCAGACTACCTACGAGCAGTACTTC
- TRBJ1-6 - TRBV6-4 CASSESFRSPLHF TGTGCCAGCAGTGAATCCTTTCGGTCACCCCTCCACTTT
- TRBJ2-7 TRBD1 TRBV5-4 CASSRDRGISDF TGTGCCAGCAGCAGGGACAGGGGGATCTCGGATTTC
- TRBJ1-2 TRBD1 TRBV5-4 CASSLRTGGNYGYTF TGTGCCAGCAGTTTAAGGACAGGGGGTAACTATGGCTACACCTTC
- TRBJ1-6 - TRBV5-6 CASSYSWDSPLHF TGTGCCAGCAGCTATAGCTGGGATTCACCCCTCCACTTT
few TRBJ2-7 TRBD1 TRBV2 CASNSDRANEQYF TGTGCCAGCAATTCGGACAGGGCGAACGAGCAGTACTTC
few TRBJ2-7 - TRBV6-5 CASSYNNPRLEQYF TGTGCCAGCAGTTACAACAATCCGAGGCTCGAGCAGTACTTC
- TRBJ2-1 TRBD1 TRBV27 CASSLFGQEDNEQFF TGTGCCAGCAGTTTGTTCGGACAGGAGGACAATGAGCAGTTCTTC
- TRBJ2-7 - TRBV11-2 CASSLRSVQGYEQYF TGTGCCAGCAGCTTGAGATCGGTACAGGGATACGAGCAGTACTTC
- TRBJ2-5 TRBD2 TRBV2 CASRPREGSRETQYF TGTGCCAGCAGGCCCCGGGAGGGGTCTCGGGAGACCCAGTACTTC
- TRBJ2-5 TRBD1 TRBV5-5 CASSSKNRDRVIQETQYF TGTGCCAGCAGCTCTAAAAACCGGGACAGGGTTATCCAAGAGACCCAGTACTTC
few TRBJ1-1 TRBD1 TRBV6-5 CASSQQGFAEAFF TGTGCCAGCAGCCAACAGGGGTTCGCTGAAGCTTTCTTT
- TRBJ1-1 - TRBV5-1 CASSLRVGNTEAFF TGCGCCAGCAGTCTACGGGTGGGGAACACTGAAGCTTTCTTT
few TRBJ2-1 TRBD2 TRBV10-1 CASSESGLAGGVF TGCGCCAGCAGTGAGTCGGGACTAGCGGGGGGAGTCTTC
- TRBJ2-5 TRBD2 TRBV7-2 CASSLEYWRLAGGQETQYF TGTGCCAGCAGCTTAGAATATTGGAGGTTAGCGGGGGGTCAAGAGACCCAGTACTTC
few TRBJ2-4 TRBD2 TRBV19 CASSIAASGSNIQYF TGTGCCAGTAGTATAGCGGCTAGCGGGTCAAACATTCAGTACTTC